Following are 27 T cell receptor beta chains from one sample sequenced in a study of T cells in Graves' hyperthyroidism and ophthalmopathy. RNA transcripts were the template for amplifying TCR beta CDR3 regions. The HTBI primer set drove a first-round RT-PCR of the TCR CDR3. Each CDR3 protein is one row after TCRdb ran MiXCR on the multiplex PCR reads. The top ten clones hold roughly 8.2% of a sample with about 540,000 distinct CDR3 sequences, more than 45% of them seen once. Specimen: peripheral blood or thyroid tissue (not recorded which). Receptors were obtained from a woman under 30 with Graves' hyperthyroidism.

The chain is built from TRBV4-1 and TRBJ2-7; tentatively, D is TRBD2 (6 bases). Trimming cost V 0 bases and J 3 bases, with 15 bases left between them. The germline V gene encodes CDR1 MGHRA and CDR2 YSYEKL. CDR3 size: 16 residues. CDR3 nucleotides: TGCGCCAGCAGCCAAGAGGAGTCCGGGGGAAGCTACGAGCAGTACTTC. It is translated as CASSQEESGGSYEQYF.

With respect to this clonotype: One end of the junction does not line up with germline, which may come from a read error. The chain carries TRBV5-6 and TRBJ2-7, with TRBD2 as a possible D gene (7 bases). From germline, CDR1 is SGHDT and CDR2 YYEEEE. CDR3 length equals 16 residues. DNA of the CDR3: TGTGCCAGCAGCCCCCCTGGGTCGGGGGGCGCCTACGGGCAGTACTTC. This encodes CASSPPGSGGAYGQYF. Full variable domain (outside the CDR3, taken from reference TRBV5-6 and TRBJ2-7): DAGVTQSPTHLIKTRGQQVTLRCSPKSGHDTVSWYQQALGQGPQFIFQYYEEEERQRGNFPDRFSGHQFPNYSSELNVNALLLGDSALYLCASSPPGSGGAYGQYFGPGTRLTVT.

Concerning this clonotype: Here the CDR3 omits its conserved ending phenylalanine or tryptophan, so a read error is the likely source. The limits of the CDR3 on the DNA are not certain, so only TCRdb's listed CDR3 is given. This chain connects TRBV7-9 to TRBJ2-2. The CDR3 is 16 residues long, counting both termini. Germline-derived CDR1 and CDR2 are SEHNR and FQNEAQ (reference sequence). The chain's CDR3 is CASSQDGRSNTGELVL.

V is TRBV6-1 and J is TRBJ1-1; D might be TRBD1 (5 bases). The V end lost 7 bases, the J end lost 3 bases, and 15 bases lay between the germline ends. This CDR3 spans 14 amino acids. Germline V gives CDR1 MNHNS, CDR2 SASEGT. DNA for the CDR3: TGTGCCAGCACCAGCCGCCGGGGGTACACTGAAGCTTTCTTT. Amino acids: CASTSRRGYTEAFF.

This clonotype was counted many times. This sequence joins TRBV9 and TRBJ2-2; 13 bases align to TRBD2. This CDR3 comprises 20 residues. Per germline, CDR1 SGDLS and CDR2 YYNGEE. The ends lost 0 bases at V and 2 bases at J; junction bases unmatched: 10. The CDR3 sequence: CASSVAEITSGRANTGELFF. The CDR3 nucleotides read TGTGCCAGCAGCGTAGCCGAAATAACTAGCGGGAGGGCCAACACCGGGGAGCTGTTTTTT.

Ten or more counts support this clonotype. The chain uses TRBV4-1 and TRBJ1-5; D uncertain. The germline V and J ends were trimmed by 1 base and 0 bases, with 7 bases remaining between them. Germline V gene lookup returns CDR1 MGHRA and CDR2 YSYEKL. There are 15 residues in the CDR3. In DNA form, the CDR3 reads TGCGCCAGCAGCCAAGGCGAGGATAGCAATCAGCCCCAGCATTTT. It encodes CASSQGEDSNQPQHF.

Many counts were recorded for this clonotype. V is TRBV3-1 and J is TRBJ1-2; no firm D call. This CDR3 contains 14 residues. V lost 0 bases, J lost 4 bases, and 9 bases lay in between. CDR1 LGHDT and CDR2 YNNKEL come from the germline V gene (reference sequence). CDR3 sequence (DNA): TGTGCCAGCAGCCAAGATTCGGGCAGCTATGGCTACACCTTC. Translating gives CASSQDSGSYGYTF. Looking up the rest from reference TRBV3-1 and TRBJ1-2 gives the full variable domain: DTAVSQTPKYLVTQMGNDKSIKCEQNLGHDTMYWYKQDSKKFLKIMFSYNNKELIINETVPNRFSPKSPDKAHLNLHINSLELGDSAVYFCASSQDSGSYGYTFGSGTRLTVV.

CDR3 DNA sequence: TGTGCCAGCAGCCCCGGTTGGGGCGGGGAGCTGTTTTTT. It encodes CASSPGWGGELFF. This chain uses TRBV7-6 with TRBJ2-2; D not certain. CDR1 is SGHVS, CDR2 FNYEAQ, per germline. This CDR3 region has 13 residues. The V gene lost 5 bases and the J gene lost 7 bases, with 11 bases spanning the gap.

This clonotype has ten or more counts. The chain joins TRBV20-1 to TRBJ2-7; 11 positions agree with TRBD1. This CDR3 spans 13 amino acids. Per germline, CDR1 DFQATT and CDR2 SNEGSKA (reference sequence). V lost 2 bases and J lost 7; bases outside the gene matches: 4. In DNA form, the CDR3 reads TGCAGTGCTAGAACGGACAGGGGGCTTGAGCAGTACTTC. Its protein product is CSARTDRGLEQYF.

Comments on this clonotype: At one end, the junction sequence differs from germline, possibly due to a read error. This chain uses TRBV7-2 with TRBJ1-1, with D hard to call. CDR3 size: 13 residues. Germline-derived CDR1 and CDR2 are SGHTA and FQGNSA. CDR3 protein: CASSKEMNTETFF. As DNA, the CDR3 is TGTGCCAGCAGCAAAGAGATGAACACTGAAACTTTCTTT.

V is TRBV12-5 and J is TRBJ2-2, with TRBD2 matching over 13 bases. The trim removed 1 base at V and 4 bases at J, leaving 9 bases unmatched. Germline CDR1 is LGHNT and CDR2 is FRNRAP. CDR3 length: 19 residues. In nucleotides, the CDR3 is TGTGCTAGTGGTTTGGCCCGCACTAGCGGGAGGGCTGGCACCGGGGAGCTGTTTTTT. Translated: CASGLARTSGRAGTGELFF.

About this clonotype itself: A much larger clone differs from this one at a single base, so this may be a read error. The rearrangement uses TRBV4-2 and TRBJ1-1; 8 bases match TRBD1. CDR1 LGHNA and CDR2 YNFKEQ come from the germline V gene. The CDR3 sequence is 15 residues long. In DNA, the CDR3 is TGTGTCAGCAGCCAAGACAGGGGTGGGCATGGAGAAGCTTTCTTT. This translates into CVSSQDRGGHGEAFF.

There are many counts of this clonotype. The gene calls are TRBV6-5 and TRBJ1-2; D not resolved. V lost 6 bases to trimming and J lost 4 bases, with 9 bases between them. From germline, CDR1 is MNHEY and CDR2 SVGAGI. This CDR3 spans 12 amino acids. For the CDR3, the DNA is TGTGCCAGCAGGGCGGAGCTCTATGGCTACACCTTC. It encodes CASRAELYGYTF.

The chain uses TRBV29-1 and TRBJ1-1; possible D gene TRBD1, 6 bases. Trimming stripped 3 bases from V and 0 bases from J, with 14 bases between. The CDR3 covers 15 residues. CDR1 is SQVTM and CDR2 is ANQGSEA in the germline V gene. Written as DNA, the CDR3 is TGCAGCGTTGACGGGGGGGCTGACATGAACACTGAAGCTTTCTTT. Translating it yields CSVDGGADMNTEAFF.

The CDR3 reads CSVAGTSGSPFTDTQYF. CDR3 coding DNA: TGCAGCGTTGCCGGGACTAGCGGGAGCCCCTTCACAGATACGCAGTATTTT. The chain recombines TRBV29-1 with TRBJ2-3, with 14 bases that match TRBD2. The trim removed 4 bases at V and 2 bases at J, leaving 8 bases unmatched. CDR3 length: 17 residues. Germline V CDR1 and CDR2: SQVTM, ANQGSEA.

On this clonotype: One end of the junction does not line up with germline, which may come from a read error. The chain is built from TRBV12-3 or TRBV12-4 and TRBJ1-5; D is unclear. This CDR3 region has 15 residues. CDR3 nucleotide sequence: TGTGCCAACAGTCCGGGAGGGCCTAGCAATCAGCCCCAGCATTTT. This translates into CANSPGGPSNQPQHF.

V gene TRBV11-2 combines with J gene TRBJ2-3; D possibly corresponds to TRBD1 (6 bases). The germline CDR1 and CDR2 sequences are SGHAT and FQNNGV. This CDR3 is built from 16 residues. V dropped 4 bases and J dropped 5 bases, with 19 bases sitting between them. The CDR3 loop is CASSSGTTLGIDTQYF. Here the CDR3 DNA reads TGTGCCAGCAGCTCCGGGACAACCCTTGGGATAGATACGCAGTATTTT.

V is TRBV5-1 and J is TRBJ1-2; D is possibly TRBD1 (5 bases). Trimming took off 4 bases at V and 13 bases at J, with 11 bases between the two ends. CDR3 length equals 10 residues. Germline V gene lookup returns CDR1 SGHRS and CDR2 YFSETQ. For the CDR3, the DNA is TGCGCCAGCAGCCCTCAGGGACCCACCTTC. Its translation is CASSPQGPTF.

This clonotype was found many times. The chain links TRBV5-6 to TRBJ1-3; weak D call: TRBD1 (5 bases). The V end lost 4 bases, the J end lost 0 bases, and 11 bases lay between the germline ends. The CDR3 length is 15 residues. CDR1 and CDR2 (germline): SGHDT, YYEEEE. The CDR3 protein is CASSRGLNSGNTIYF. DNA for the CDR3: TGTGCCAGCAGCAGGGGACTGAACTCTGGAAACACCATATATTTT.

This clonotype was picked up a small number of times. This chain joins TRBV10-3 and TRBJ1-1; the D gene is possibly TRBD1 (5 bases). The CDR3 extends over 13 amino acids. Germline-derived CDR1 and CDR2 are ENHRY and SYGVKD. V lost 3 bases and J lost 2, with 7 bases in between. In DNA form, the CDR3 reads TGTGCCATCAGTGACGGGGGAAACACTGAAGCTTTCTTT. Translation gives CAISDGGNTEAFF.

The CDR3 coding sequence is TGTGCCAGCAGCCAAGAAATTCAGGGCCCCTACGAGCAGTACTTC. Encoded protein: CASSQEIQGPYEQYF. V and J are TRBV4-2 and TRBJ2-7, with D tentatively TRBD1 (5 bases). V lost 0 bases, J lost 2 bases, and 11 bases lay in between. This CDR3 has 15 residues. The V gene's germline CDR1 is LGHNA and CDR2 YNFKEQ.

The table lists this clonotype with many counts. CDR3 protein: CASSLIPGHPYEQYF. The CDR3, as DNA: TGTGCCAGCAGCTTAATACCCGGACATCCCTACGAGCAGTACTTC. The chain couples TRBV11-2 to TRBJ2-7; D might be TRBD1 (5 bases). Trimming pared 2 bases from V and 2 bases from J, leaving 13 bases between. CDR3 length: 15 residues. CDR1 SGHAT and CDR2 FQNNGV come from the germline V gene.

The J gene is TRBJ1-2, the V gene TRBV15; TRBD1 matches at 8 bases. With V trimmed by 5 bases and J by 3 bases, 5 bases remained unmatched. There are 14 residues in the CDR3. The germline CDR1 and CDR2 sequences are LNHNV and YYDKDF (reference sequence). CDR3 nucleotides: TGTGCCACCAGCGCCCCAGGGGGCCACTATGGCTACACCTTC. Its translation is CATSAPGGHYGYTF.

CDR3 loop: CASSLVTSGEQFF. For the CDR3, the DNA is TGCGCCAGCAGCTTGGTAACTAGCGGTGAGCAGTTCTTT. The J gene is TRBJ1-1, the V gene TRBV5-1; D ambiguous. The CDR3 has 13 residues. The V and J ends lost 0 bases and 14 bases respectively, with 17 bases between them. Per the germline V gene, CDR1 is SGHRS and CDR2 is YFSETQ.

The chain couples TRBV2 to TRBJ1-5; no definite D call. Trimming removed 7 bases from V and 11 bases from J, with 24 bases in between. CDR1 SNHLY and CDR2 FYNNEI come from the germline V gene. This CDR3 has 15 residues. The CDR3 here is CASMRSRGYQETQHF. DNA for the CDR3: TGTGCCAGCATGCGGAGCCGTGGGTACCAAGAGACCCAGCATTTT.

The table lists this clonotype with many counts. The V call is TRBV7-9, the J call TRBJ1-6; D uncertain. Germline V gene sequence: CDR1 SEHNR, CDR2 FQNEAQ (reference sequence). There are 15 residues in the CDR3. V lost 5 bases to trimming and J lost 8 bases, with 16 bases between them. For the CDR3, the DNA is TGTGCCAGCAGCCCGTCCGGCTGGCGGTATTCACCCCTCCACTTT. It yields the protein CASSPSGWRYSPLHF.

This rearrangement joins TRBV10-3 to TRBJ1-2; possible D gene TRBD1, 6 bases. Trimming stripped 10 bases from V and 1 base from J, with 19 bases between. The CDR3 has 15 amino acids. Germline CDR1 is ENHRY and CDR2 is SYGVKD. In DNA form, the CDR3 reads TGTGCCACCTCGGGGGGGGGCCCGTTTAACTATGGCTACACCTTC. Translated: CATSGGGPFNYGYTF.